The 31 T cell receptor beta chains in this list originate from one sample, sequenced in a study of low-dose radiotherapy and immunotherapy resistance in tumors (dated by TCRdb to 2021 to 2024). Taken with the paper, the label for time point translates to: before trial treatment. Sequencing took place on an Illumina HiSeq 2500. First-strand cDNA was synthesized using Superscript III and a set of TRAV- and TRBV-specific primers, so that both TCRalpha and TCRbeta chains were covered. TCRs were amplified with Phusion for about 20 PCR cycles using a constant-region primer together with the adapter attached to the V primers. The public reads were reanalyzed by TCRdb: fastp trimming at Q25, MiXCR alignment, in-frame beta chains only. Each entry merges the rows of one CDR3 protein and shows their most common DNA and genes. The sample has 59,000 or so distinct CDR3 sequences on record, about 26% of them singletons. The ten biggest clones cover about 6.6% of the sample.

The sequencing used PBMCs, collected before treatment. All receptors derive from a male donor with rectosigmoid adenocarcinoma.

This clonotype has ten or more counts. The genes are TRBV13 and TRBJ1-2; no reliable D call. This CDR3 has 14 residues. Trimming cost V 5 bases and J 2 bases, with 12 bases left between them. In germline, CDR1 is PRHDT, CDR2 FYEKMQ (reference sequence). The CDR3 region is CASSVGGLNYGYTF. The DNA of the CDR3 is TGTGCCAGCAGCGTCGGAGGCCTGAACTATGGCTACACCTTC.

Of note for this clonotype: A much larger clone lies one base from this, so it may be a read error. The chain is built from TRBV6-2 or TRBV6-3 and TRBJ1-5; D is uncertain. V was shortened by 6 bases and J by 2 bases, with 11 bases between the two germline ends. Germline V lookup: CDR1 MNHEY, CDR2 SVGEGT. The CDR3 totals 14 residues. CDR3 amino acids: CASSRNSRNQPQHF. For the CDR3, the DNA is TGTGCCAGCAGCCGAAATTCTCGCAATCAGCCCCAGCATTTT.

This clonotype was detected many times. V and J are TRBV6-6 and TRBJ1-6, with 8 bases lining up with TRBD1. Trimming removed 5 bases from V and 7 bases from J; junction bases left unmatched: 7. The CDR3 is 15 residues long. CDR1 is MNHNY and CDR2 is SVGAGI in the germline V gene (reference sequence). The CDR3 protein is CASSERTGKNSPLHF. The CDR3 DNA is TGTGCCAGCAGTGAACGGACAGGGAAGAATTCACCCCTCCACTTT.

This clonotype came up a few times. The chain has TRBV4-2 and TRBJ2-1; D is unresolved. Germline CDR1 LGHNA, CDR2 YNFKEQ. The CDR3 has 17 amino acids. The V end lost 1 base, the J end lost 0 bases, and 13 bases lay between the germline ends. The CDR3 region is CASSQVSAISSYNEQFF. The CDR3 nucleotides read TGTGCCAGCAGCCAAGTTTCGGCGATTAGCTCCTACAATGAGCAGTTCTTC.

In this sample, this clonotype turned up many times. In DNA, the CDR3 is TGCGCCAGCAGCCTGATCGGGGCTCCCGGGGAGCTGTTTTTT. It codes for CASSLIGAPGELFF. The rearrangement joins TRBV5-1 to TRBJ2-2; D is possibly TRBD1 or TRBD2 (5 bases each). Trimming took off 4 bases at V and 6 bases at J, with 13 bases between the two ends. The CDR3 has 14 amino acids. CDR1 is SGHRS and CDR2 is YFSETQ in the germline V gene.

This clonotype came up many times. The rearrangement joins TRBV6-5 to TRBJ1-2, with D maybe TRBD1 (6 bases). Germline CDR1 and CDR2: MNHEY and SVGAGI. This CDR3 has 14 residues. The V gene lost 5 bases and the J gene lost 2 bases, with 12 bases spanning the gap. CDR3 nucleotide sequence: TGTGCCAGCAGTCGCACCACAGGGAACTATGGCTACACCTTC. Translated, it gives CASSRTTGNYGYTF.

Note on this clonotype: This likely reflects a read error, since a far larger clone is one base away. The CDR3 DNA reads as TGTGCCAGCAGTGCACGACAGGGTTTAAACTCGCGGGAGCAGTTCTTC. This translates into CASSARQGLNSREQFF. The chain is built from TRBV28 and TRBJ2-1; 7 bases line up with TRBD1. Germline loops: CDR1 MDHEN, CDR2 SYDVKM. The CDR3 spans 16 residues. The V segment lost 5 bases and the J segment 10 bases; nucleotides outside the gene matches: 17.

Ten or more counts support this clonotype. This chain uses TRBV20-1 with TRBJ1-1, with D perhaps matching TRBD1 (5 bases). V was shortened by 0 bases and J by 4 bases, with 15 bases between the two germline ends. This CDR3 spans 15 amino acids. Germline V gives CDR1 DFQATT, CDR2 SNEGSKA (reference sequence). In DNA form, the CDR3 reads TGCAGTGCTAGAGAGGGGGGAGGAGGAGGCACTGAAGCTTTCTTT. It codes for CSAREGGGGGTEAFF.

This clonotype was observed at least ten times. The CDR3 here is CASSLARTGDNEQFF. In DNA, the CDR3 is TGTGCCAGCAGCTTAGCGCGGACAGGCGACAATGAGCAGTTCTTC. The chain carries TRBV7-9 and TRBJ2-1; 7 bases match TRBD1. Trimming removed 0 bases from V and 5 bases from J; junction bases left unmatched: 4. CDR3 length equals 15 residues. Per the germline V gene, CDR1 is SEHNR and CDR2 is FQNEAQ (reference sequence).

Worth noting for this clonotype: A far larger clone differs by one base, so this is likely a read error. The CDR3 loop reads CASSLSETQFF. CDR3 nucleotide sequence: TGTGCCAGCAGCTTGTCCGAGACCCAGTTCTTC. This chain uses TRBV5-6 with TRBJ2-1, with D hard to call. CDR1 is SGHDT and CDR2 is YYEEEE in the germline V gene. The V end lost 1 base, the J end lost 13 bases, and 9 bases lay between the germline ends. There are 11 residues in the CDR3.

This clonotype was detected many times. The chain has TRBV7-2 and TRBJ1-6; D possibly corresponds to TRBD1 (6 bases). Trimming cost V 5 bases and J 5 bases, with 13 bases left between them. The CDR3 has 15 amino acids. Germline CDR1 is SGHTA and CDR2 is FQGNSA. CDR3 loop: CASSNPGHDNSPLHF. CDR3 coding DNA: TGTGCCAGCAGCAACCCGGGACATGATAATTCACCCCTCCACTTT.

The rearrangement links TRBV2 to TRBJ2-2, with 13 nucleotides matching TRBD2. The junction had 7 bases not matched to a gene; V was cut back by 6 bases and J by 6 bases. This CDR3 spans 16 amino acids. Germline loops: CDR1 SNHLY, CDR2 FYNNEI. Here the CDR3 DNA reads TGTGCCAGCAGGCCAGGACTAGCGGGAGAGGCCGGGGAGCTGTTTTTT. Its translation is CASRPGLAGEAGELFF.

This clonotype was counted ten times or more. The chain uses TRBV19 and TRBJ1-5, with a possible D match to TRBD1 (5 bases). CDR1 and CDR2 (germline): LNHDA, SQIVND (reference sequence). Trimming cost V 6 bases and J 4 bases, with 13 bases left between them. This CDR3 is built from 14 residues. The CDR3 sequence is CASRETAYNQPQHF. The CDR3 nucleotides read TGTGCCAGTAGGGAGACAGCCTATAATCAGCCCCAGCATTTT.

The sample holds many counts of this clonotype. The gene calls are TRBV6-5 and TRBJ2-1; 7 bases line up with TRBD2. V shed 11 bases, J shed 8 bases, and the junction held 15 bases outside the gene matches. The CDR3 has 14 residues. In germline, CDR1 is MNHEY, CDR2 SVGAGI. The CDR3 loop reads CAVGEWEGKHEQFF. The CDR3 region has the DNA TGTGCCGTTGGGGAGTGGGAGGGTAAACATGAGCAGTTCTTC.

The sample holds many counts of this clonotype. This chain joins TRBV12-3 or TRBV12-4 and TRBJ1-5; TRBD1 is a possible D gene (6 bases). The CDR3 has 17 residues. Deletions cut 0 bases from V and 0 bases from J, with 12 bases between. The CDR3 is CASSLALTGLSNQPQHF. As DNA, the CDR3 is TGTGCCAGCAGTTTAGCGCTGACAGGCCTTAGCAATCAGCCCCAGCATTTT.

Of note for this clonotype: Since a far larger clone is one base different, this is likely a read error. V gene TRBV7-6 combines with J gene TRBJ1-5; no definite D call. Germline CDR1 is SGHVS and CDR2 is FNYEAQ. This CDR3 has 13 amino acids. The chain's CDR3 is CASNLDLNQPQHF. CDR3 nucleotides: TGTGCCAGCAACTTAGACCTGAATCAGCCCCAGCATTTT.

This clonotype was recorded many times. This rearrangement joins TRBV28 to TRBJ2-2; D perhaps matches TRBD2 (7 bases). Trimming shortened V by 3 bases and J by 5 bases, and 13 bases separated the two germline ends. Germline V CDR1 and CDR2: MDHEN, SYDVKM. CDR3 length equals 15 residues. The CDR3 sequence is CASSLGGAGTGELFF. DNA of the CDR3: TGTGCCAGCAGTTTGGGGGGGGCTGGTACCGGGGAGCTGTTTTTT.

Here the CDR3 DNA reads TGTGCCAGTAGTCCTTTGGACAGGGGCGAGACTGAAGCTTTCTTT. This gives the protein CASSPLDRGETEAFF. The chain recombines TRBV19 with TRBJ1-1, with TRBD1 matching 9 bases. V lost 5 bases to trimming and J lost 5 bases; unmatched junction nucleotides: 9. Germline V CDR1 and CDR2: LNHDA, SQIVND (reference sequence). The CDR3 contains 15 residues. Full variable domain (missing parts from reference TRBV19 and TRBJ1-1): DGGITQSPKYLFRKEGQNVTLSCEQNLNHDAMYWYRQDPGQGLRLIYYSQIVNDFQKGDIAEGYSVSREKKESFPLTVTSAQKNPTAFYLCASSPLDRGETEAFFGQGTRLTVV.

As to this clonotype: A far larger clone differs by one base, so this is likely a read error. The J gene is TRBJ2-7, the V gene TRBV6-8, with unresolved D. Trimming cost V 6 bases and J 7 bases, with 13 bases left between them. Per the germline V gene, CDR1 is MNHGY and CDR2 is SAAAGT. The CDR3 is 12 residues long. The DNA for the CDR3 is TGTGCCAGCAGGACACACTACAATGAGCAGTACTTC. Its translation is CASRTHYNEQYF.

The chain is built from TRBV18 and TRBJ2-5; 7 bases agree with TRBD1. The V and J ends lost 6 bases and 3 bases, in that order; junction bases with no gene match: 4. The CDR3 consists of 13 residues. CDR1 is KGHSH, CDR2 LQKENI, per germline. The CDR3 DNA reads TGTGCCAGCTCTGCCGGGACAGAAGAGACCCAGTACTTC. Residues: CASSAGTEETQYF.

Comments on this clonotype: It may be a read error: a sequence one base away is much more abundant. The rearrangement uses TRBV20-1 and TRBJ2-3; D perhaps matches TRBD1 (6 bases). Germline CDR1 is DFQATT and CDR2 is SNEGSKA (reference sequence). Trimming took off 4 bases at V and 9 bases at J, with 20 bases between the two ends. This CDR3 is built from 14 residues. The CDR3 loop reads CSAISTGIVETQYF. The CDR3 DNA is TGCAGTGCTATATCTACAGGGATAGTAGAAACGCAGTATTTT.

This clonotype was found many times. The CDR3 here is CSARVPGIGIQYF. The CDR3 DNA reads as TGCAGTGCTAGAGTACCCGGTATTGGCATTCAGTACTTC. The genes are TRBV20-1 and TRBJ2-4; D is uncertain. Germline values: CDR1 DFQATT, CDR2 SNEGSKA (reference sequence). This CDR3 is built from 13 residues. Trimming took off 1 base at V and 9 bases at J, with 13 bases between the two ends.

This clonotype has at least ten counts. The J gene is TRBJ2-2, the V gene TRBV29-1, with D perhaps TRBD1 (6 bases). This CDR3 comprises 14 residues. V was clipped by 4 bases and J by 5 bases, with 14 bases between them. CDR1 and CDR2 from the germline V gene are SQVTM and ANQGSEA. The CDR3 sequence is CSVGEQGRTGELFF. CDR3 sequence (DNA): TGCAGCGTTGGGGAACAGGGTCGGACCGGGGAGCTGTTTTTT.

This clonotype occurred many times. The gene calls are TRBV13 and TRBJ2-1; no clear D. The CDR3 has 14 amino acids. Germline CDR1 reads PRHDT; CDR2 reads FYEKMQ (reference sequence). V was trimmed by 0 bases and J by 6 bases, leaving 9 bases between them. CDR3 protein: CASSLGFAINEQFF. As DNA, the CDR3 is TGTGCCAGCAGCTTAGGGTTCGCGATCAATGAGCAGTTCTTC.

This clonotype occurred many times. The chain employs TRBV20-1 and TRBJ1-6; D gene unclear. Trimming cost V 1 base and J 9 bases, with 19 bases left between them. CDR1 and CDR2 from the germline V gene are DFQATT and SNEGSKA (reference sequence). This CDR3 is 16 amino acids long. In DNA, the CDR3 is TGCAGTGCTAGAGGAAATGGCCGGACCCCGGGTTCACCCCTCCACTTT. Residues: CSARGNGRTPGSPLHF.

This clonotype was picked up many times. The J gene is TRBJ1-1, the V gene TRBV6-2 or TRBV6-3; D is possibly TRBD1 (5 bases). Germline V CDR1 and CDR2: MNHEY, SVGEGT. The CDR3 sequence is 13 residues long. V lost 2 bases and J 4 bases, leaving 8 bases between the germline ends. The CDR3 spells CASSYRGITEAFF. DNA for the CDR3: TGTGCCAGCAGTTACAGGGGAATCACTGAAGCTTTCTTT.

This clonotype was recorded at least ten times. The gene calls are TRBV11-2 and TRBJ1-6, with D maybe TRBD1 (6 bases). Deletions cut 4 bases from V and 4 bases from J, with 11 bases between. The CDR3 sequence is 15 residues long. Germline V gene data show CDR1 as SGHAT and CDR2 as FQNNGV. The CDR3 DNA follows: TGTGCCAGCAGCTGGGACAACTTGTATAATTCACCCCTCCACTTT. As protein: CASSWDNLYNSPLHF.

This clonotype was found many times. This sequence joins TRBV19 and TRBJ1-5, with 8 bases aligning to TRBD1. The CDR3 totals 13 residues. With V trimmed by 11 bases and J by 11 bases, 14 bases remained unmatched. Germline lookup yields CDR1 LNHDA and CDR2 SQIVND (reference sequence). CDR3 sequence: CAPPDRGLGAQHF. CDR3 DNA sequence: TGTGCCCCCCCAGACAGGGGCCTGGGAGCCCAGCATTTT.

The chain employs TRBV7-2 and TRBJ1-1, with TRBD1 matching over 8 bases. Trimming removed 5 bases from V and 0 bases from J; junction bases left unmatched: 5. CDR1 and CDR2 (germline): SGHTA, FQGNSA. The CDR3 consists of 15 residues. For the CDR3, the DNA is TGTGCCAGCAGCGACCGACAGGGGATGAACACTGAAGCTTTCTTT. Its translation is CASSDRQGMNTEAFF.

This clonotype occurred many times. The chain uses TRBV5-1 and TRBJ2-7, with 9 bases fitting TRBD1. V trimming: 1 base; J trimming: 1 base; junction bases outside the gene matches: 9. Germline loops: CDR1 SGHRS, CDR2 YFSETQ. The CDR3 is 17 amino acids. CDR3 sequence reads: CASSLYPGQGNSYEQYF. The CDR3 coding sequence is TGCGCCAGCAGCTTGTATCCTGGACAGGGGAATTCCTACGAGCAGTACTTC.

The chain joins TRBV28 to TRBJ2-7; TRBD1 agrees at 10 bases. The CDR3 covers 15 residues. J lost 7 bases, V lost 6 bases, and 12 bases had no gene match. Germline V CDR1 and CDR2: MDHEN, SYDVKM. The CDR3 region has the DNA TGTGCCAGCAGGCCAACCGGGACAGGGGCCGGGGAGCAGTACTTC. This encodes CASRPTGTGAGEQYF.